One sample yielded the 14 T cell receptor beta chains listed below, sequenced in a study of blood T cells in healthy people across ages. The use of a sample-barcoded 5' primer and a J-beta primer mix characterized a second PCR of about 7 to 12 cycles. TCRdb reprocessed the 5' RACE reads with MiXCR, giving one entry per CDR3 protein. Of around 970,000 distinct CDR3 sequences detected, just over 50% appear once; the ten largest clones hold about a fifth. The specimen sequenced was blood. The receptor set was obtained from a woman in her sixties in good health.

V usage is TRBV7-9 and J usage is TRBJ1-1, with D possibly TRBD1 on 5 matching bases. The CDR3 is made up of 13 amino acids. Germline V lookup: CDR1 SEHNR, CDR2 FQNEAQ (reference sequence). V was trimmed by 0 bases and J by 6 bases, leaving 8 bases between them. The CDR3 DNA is TGTGCCAGCAGCTTAGCTGGGACCTCTGAAGCTTTCTTT. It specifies CASSLAGTSEAFF.

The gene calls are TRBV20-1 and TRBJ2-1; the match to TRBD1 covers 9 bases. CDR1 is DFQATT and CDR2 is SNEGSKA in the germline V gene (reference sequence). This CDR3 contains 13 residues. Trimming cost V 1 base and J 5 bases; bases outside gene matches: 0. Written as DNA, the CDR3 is TGCAGTGCTAGAGGACAGGGGGACAATGAGCAGTTCTTC. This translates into CSARGQGDNEQFF.

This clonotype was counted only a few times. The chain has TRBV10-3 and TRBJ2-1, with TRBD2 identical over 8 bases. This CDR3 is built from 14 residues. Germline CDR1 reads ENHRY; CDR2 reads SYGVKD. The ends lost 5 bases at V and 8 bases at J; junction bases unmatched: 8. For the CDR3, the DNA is TGTGCCATCAGTAGCGGGAGCGGCCCAGATGAGCAGTTCTTC. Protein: CAISSGSGPDEQFF.

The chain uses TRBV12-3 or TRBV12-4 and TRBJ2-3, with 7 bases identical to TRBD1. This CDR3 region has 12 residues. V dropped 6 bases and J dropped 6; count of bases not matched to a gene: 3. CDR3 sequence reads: CASRGDSDTQYF. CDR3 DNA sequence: TGTGCCAGCAGAGGGGACAGCGATACGCAGTATTTT.

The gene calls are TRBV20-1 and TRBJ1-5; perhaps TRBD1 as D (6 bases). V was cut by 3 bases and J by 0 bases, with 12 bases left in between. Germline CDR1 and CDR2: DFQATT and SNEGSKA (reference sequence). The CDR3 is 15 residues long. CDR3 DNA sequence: TGCAGTGCTAGGGGGGGGCCGCATAGCAATCAGCCCCAGCATTTT. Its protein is CSARGGPHSNQPQHF.

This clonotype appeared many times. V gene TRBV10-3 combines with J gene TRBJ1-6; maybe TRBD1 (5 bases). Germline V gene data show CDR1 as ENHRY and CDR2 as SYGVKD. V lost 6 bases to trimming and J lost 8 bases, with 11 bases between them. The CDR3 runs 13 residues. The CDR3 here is CAIRETVHSPLHF. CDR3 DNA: TGTGCCATCAGGGAGACAGTACATTCACCCCTCCACTTT.

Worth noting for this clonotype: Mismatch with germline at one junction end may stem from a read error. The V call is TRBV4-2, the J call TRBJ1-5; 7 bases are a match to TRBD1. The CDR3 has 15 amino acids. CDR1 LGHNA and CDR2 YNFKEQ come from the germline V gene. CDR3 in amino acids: CASSQGTGYNHPQHF. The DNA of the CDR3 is TGTGCCAGCAGCCAAGGGACAGGATATAATCACCCCCAGCATTTT.

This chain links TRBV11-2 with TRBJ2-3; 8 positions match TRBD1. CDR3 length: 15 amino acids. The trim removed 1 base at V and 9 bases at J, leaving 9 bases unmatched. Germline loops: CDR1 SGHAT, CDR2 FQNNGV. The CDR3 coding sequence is TGTGCCAGCAGCTTAGGGAGGACAGGGCTCGACACGCAGTATTTT. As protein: CASSLGRTGLDTQYF. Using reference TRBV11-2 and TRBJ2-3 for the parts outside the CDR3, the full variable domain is EAGVAQSPRYKIIEKRQSVAFWCNPISGHATLYWYQQILGQGPKLLIQFQNNGVVDDSQLPKDRFSAERLKGVDSTLKIQPAKLEDSAVYLCASSLGRTGLDTQYFGPGTRLTVL.

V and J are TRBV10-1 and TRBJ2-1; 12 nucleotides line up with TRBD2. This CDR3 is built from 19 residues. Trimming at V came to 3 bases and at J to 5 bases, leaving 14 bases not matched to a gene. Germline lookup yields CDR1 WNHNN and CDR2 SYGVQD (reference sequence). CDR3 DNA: TGCGCCAGCAGTGACTGGACTAGCGGGATTGGGGGGACAAACAATGAGCAGTTCTTC. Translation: CASSDWTSGIGGTNNEQFF.

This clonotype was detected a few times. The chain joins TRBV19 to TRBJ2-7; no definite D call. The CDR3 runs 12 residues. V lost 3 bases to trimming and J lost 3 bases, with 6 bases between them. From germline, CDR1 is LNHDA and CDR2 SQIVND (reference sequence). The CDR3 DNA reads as TGTGCCAGTAGTATGGGCGGCTACGAGCAGTACTTC. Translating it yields CASSMGGYEQYF.

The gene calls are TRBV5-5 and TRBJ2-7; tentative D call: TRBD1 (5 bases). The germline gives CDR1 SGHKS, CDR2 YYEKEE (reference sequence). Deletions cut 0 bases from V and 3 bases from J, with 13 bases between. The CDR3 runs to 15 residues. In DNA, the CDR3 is TGTGCCAGCAGCTTGGGTCAGGGAACCTTCTACGAGCAGTACTTC. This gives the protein CASSLGQGTFYEQYF.

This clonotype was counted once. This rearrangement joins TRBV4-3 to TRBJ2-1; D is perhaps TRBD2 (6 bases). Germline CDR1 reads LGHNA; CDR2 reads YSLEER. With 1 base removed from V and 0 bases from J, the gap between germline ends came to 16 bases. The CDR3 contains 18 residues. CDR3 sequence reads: CASSQVLGTPSSYNEQFF. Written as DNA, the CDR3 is TGCGCCAGCAGCCAAGTCCTGGGGACTCCCAGCTCCTACAATGAGCAGTTCTTC.

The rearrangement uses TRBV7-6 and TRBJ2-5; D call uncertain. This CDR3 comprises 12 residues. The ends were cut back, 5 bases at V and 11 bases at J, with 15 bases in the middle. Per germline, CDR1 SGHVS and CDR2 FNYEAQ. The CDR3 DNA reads TGTGCCAGCAGCCTCCTCAGCAATGAGCAGTACTTC. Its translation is CASSLLSNEQYF.

This chain's CDR3 is CASSLAGGSSNQPQHF. The CDR3 region has the DNA TGTGCCAGCAGCTTAGCGGGGGGCAGCAGCAATCAGCCCCAGCATTTT. The genes are TRBV7-9 and TRBJ1-5, with a tentative D call TRBD1 (6 bases). Germline-derived CDR1 and CDR2 are SEHNR and FQNEAQ (reference sequence). The CDR3 has 16 amino acids. Trimming left V 0 bases short and J 1 base short, with 10 bases between. The complete variable domain, with remaining parts taken from reference TRBV7-9 and TRBJ1-5, reads DTGVSQNPRHKITKRGQNVTFRCDPISEHNRLYWYRQTLGQGPEFLTYFQNEAQLEKSRLLSDRFSAERPKGSFSTLEIQRTEQGDSAMYLCASSLAGGSSNQPQHFGDGTRLSIL.